This passage covers 9 T cell receptor beta chains from one sample sequenced in a study of T cells in Graves' hyperthyroidism and ophthalmopathy. Amplification of TCR beta CDR3 regions was performed using RNA transcripts as template. RT-PCR in the first round (using the HTBI primer set) targeted the TCR CDR3. Using its own MiXCR run on the multiplex PCR reads, TCRdb lists one record per CDR3 protein. The table shows around 290,000 distinct CDR3 sequences, with roughly an eighth occurring only once. The sample was blood. The receptors here all came from a woman aged 40 to 55 with Graves' hyperthyroidism.

On this clonotype itself: The germline gene is not matched at one end of the junction; a read error may be the cause. The V and J genes are TRBV20-1 and TRBJ2-7, with 8 bases that match TRBD2. CDR1 and CDR2 from the germline V gene are DFQATT and SNEGSKA (reference sequence). CDR3 size: 15 residues. The CDR3 protein is CSALNRVAGKHEHYF. The CDR3 DNA follows: TGCAGTGCTCTTAATCGTGTAGCGGGGAAGCACGAGCACTACTTC.

This clonotype was counted only a few times. The chain employs TRBV10-3 and TRBJ2-7; no clear D gene. The germline V gene has CDR1 ENHRY and CDR2 SYGVKD. V lost 8 bases and J lost 0, with 8 bases in between. This CDR3 has 12 residues. The CDR3 spells CAIGDSSYEQYF. The DNA of the CDR3 is TGTGCCATCGGCGACTCCTCCTACGAGCAGTACTTC.

This clonotype was counted ten times or more. The genes are TRBV20-1 and TRBJ2-3; no firm D call. The V gene's germline CDR1 is DFQATT and CDR2 SNEGSKA (reference sequence). V lost 5 bases to trimming and J lost 1 base, with 13 bases between them. The CDR3 length is 14 residues. The CDR3 loop reads CSASDGAGTDTQYF. CDR3 DNA sequence: TGCAGTGCTTCCGACGGTGCTGGCACAGATACGCAGTATTTT.

This clonotype came up many times. The chain links TRBV20-1 to TRBJ2-7; D possibly corresponds to TRBD2 (6 bases). Trimming removed 5 bases at V and 7 bases at J, with 21 bases between. CDR1 DFQATT and CDR2 SNEGSKA come from the germline V gene (reference sequence). The CDR3 covers 14 residues. CDR3 DNA: TGCAGTGCTGGTGGGGGGAGTTTCTCTAGGGAGCAGTACTTC. Protein sequence: CSAGGGSFSREQYF.

This clonotype was found a few times. The V call is TRBV20-1, the J call TRBJ1-1; the match to TRBD1 covers 7 bases. With V trimmed by 0 bases and J by 6 bases, 7 bases remained unmatched. Germline CDR1 reads DFQATT; CDR2 reads SNEGSKA (reference sequence). There are 14 residues in the CDR3. CDR3 loop: CSARDPGQRAEAFF. The CDR3 coding sequence is TGCAGTGCTAGAGACCCGGGACAGAGGGCTGAAGCTTTCTTT.

At least ten counts were recorded for this clonotype. The chain couples TRBV15 to TRBJ2-5, with 12 positions matching TRBD2. The germline V gene encodes CDR1 LNHNV and CDR2 YYDKDF (reference sequence). V lost 0 bases to trimming and J lost 5 bases; unmatched junction nucleotides: 10. The CDR3 sequence is 18 residues long. As DNA, the CDR3 is TGTGCCACCAGCAGAGATTACTTACTAGCGGGAGGAAGTGAGACCCAGTACTTC. Its translation: CATSRDYLLAGGSETQYF. Using reference TRBV15 and TRBJ2-5 for the parts outside the CDR3, the full variable domain is DAMVIQNPRYQVTQFGKPVTLSCSQTLNHNVMYWYQQKSSQAPKLLFHYYDKDFNNEADTPDNFQSRRPNTSFCFLDIRSPGLGDTAMYLCATSRDYLLAGGSETQYFGPGTRLLVL.

J is TRBJ2-1 and V is TRBV12-3 or TRBV12-4, with TRBD2 matching over 8 bases. V shed 3 bases and J 8 bases; nucleotides not matched to a gene: 12. The CDR3 consists of 16 residues. CDR3 sequence (DNA): TGTGCCAGCAGTTTCTGGCGGGAGGCCGGGGCGGATGAGCAGTTCTTC. It translates to CASSFWREAGADEQFF.

This clonotype was recorded many times. This chain connects TRBV29-1 to TRBJ2-3, with 13 bases identical to TRBD2. CDR1 and CDR2 (germline): SQVTM, ANQGSEA. Trimming cost V 4 bases and J 4 bases; bases outside gene matches: 2. The CDR3 totals 14 residues. The CDR3 region has the DNA TGCAGCGTTGGACTAGCGGGAGGTTCAGATACGCAGTATTTT. Protein: CSVGLAGGSDTQYF.

The chain has TRBV2 and TRBJ2-2; TRBD2 matches at 7 bases. The length of the CDR3 is 15 residues. V shed 4 bases, J shed 6 bases, and the junction held 8 bases outside the gene matches. Germline values: CDR1 SNHLY, CDR2 FYNNEI. DNA of the CDR3: TGTGCCAGCAGTGTGGGGCTAGCGGTAGCCGGGGAGCTGTTTTTT. This gives the protein CASSVGLAVAGELFF.